Listed here is a single T cell receptor beta chain. The V segment lost 2 bases and the J segment 4 bases; nucleotides outside the gene matches: 9. Per the germline V gene, CDR1 is SGHRS and CDR2 is YFSETQ. The CDR3 totals 15 residues. This record comes from a study of shared T cell receptors in the human thymus. TCRdb keeps only in-frame clones here, not all; method: immunoSEQ multiplex PCR. The table lists 640,000 or so clones, 70% to 90% of them singletons. The same sample was also studied in work on human thymus T cells.

This chain connects TRBV5-1 to TRBJ2-7; 7 bases fit TRBD1. Sequenced: thymocytes. This TCR came from a boy under three years old with a congenital heart defect. The CDR3 here is CASSFRQGITYEQYF. CDR3 in DNA: TGCGCCAGCAGCTTCCGACAGGGAATTACATACGAGCAGTACTTC.